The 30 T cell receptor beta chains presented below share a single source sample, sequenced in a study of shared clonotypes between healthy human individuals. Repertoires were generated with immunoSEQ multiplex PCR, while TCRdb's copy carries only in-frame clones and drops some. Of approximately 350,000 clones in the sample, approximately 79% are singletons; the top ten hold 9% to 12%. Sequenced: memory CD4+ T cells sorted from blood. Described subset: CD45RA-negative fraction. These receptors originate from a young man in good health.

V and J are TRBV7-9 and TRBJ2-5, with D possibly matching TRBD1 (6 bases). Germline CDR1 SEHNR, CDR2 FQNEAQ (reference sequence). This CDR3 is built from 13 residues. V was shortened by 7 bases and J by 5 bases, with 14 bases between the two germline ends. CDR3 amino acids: CASTRGGRETQYF. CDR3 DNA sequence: TGTGCCAGCACCCGAGGGGGAAGGGAGACCCAGTACTTC.

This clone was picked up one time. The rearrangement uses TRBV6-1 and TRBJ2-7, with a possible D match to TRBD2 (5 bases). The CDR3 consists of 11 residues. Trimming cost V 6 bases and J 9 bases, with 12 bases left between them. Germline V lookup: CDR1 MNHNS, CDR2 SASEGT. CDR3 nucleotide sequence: TGTGCCAGCAGGGAGGACGCGAGGCAGTACTTC. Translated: CASREDARQYF.

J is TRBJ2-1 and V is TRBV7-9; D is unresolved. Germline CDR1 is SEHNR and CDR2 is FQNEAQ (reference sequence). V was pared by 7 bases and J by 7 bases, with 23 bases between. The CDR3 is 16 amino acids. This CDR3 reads CASTTPAPVAANEQFF. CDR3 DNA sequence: TGTGCCAGCACCACACCCGCACCCGTGGCTGCAAATGAGCAGTTCTTC.

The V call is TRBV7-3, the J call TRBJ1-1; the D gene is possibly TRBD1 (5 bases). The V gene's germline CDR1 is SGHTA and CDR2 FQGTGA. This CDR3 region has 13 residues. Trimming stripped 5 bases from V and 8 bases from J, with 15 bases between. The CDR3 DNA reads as TGTGCCAGCAGCCGCTCCGGGACGGAGGAAGCTTTCTTT. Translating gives CASSRSGTEEAFF. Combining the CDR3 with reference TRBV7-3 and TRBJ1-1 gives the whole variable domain GAGVSQTPSNKVTEKGKYVELRCDPISGHTALYWYRQSLGQGPEFLIYFQGTGAADDSGLPNDRFFAVRPEGSVSTLKIQRTERGDSAVYLCASSRSGTEEAFFGQGTRLTVV.

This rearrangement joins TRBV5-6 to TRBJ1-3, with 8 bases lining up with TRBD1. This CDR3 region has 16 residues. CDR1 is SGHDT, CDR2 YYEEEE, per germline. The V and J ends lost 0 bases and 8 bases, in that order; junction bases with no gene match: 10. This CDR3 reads CASSLGTGTHQDTIYF. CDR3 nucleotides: TGTGCCAGCAGCTTGGGGACAGGGACCCACCAGGACACCATATATTTT.

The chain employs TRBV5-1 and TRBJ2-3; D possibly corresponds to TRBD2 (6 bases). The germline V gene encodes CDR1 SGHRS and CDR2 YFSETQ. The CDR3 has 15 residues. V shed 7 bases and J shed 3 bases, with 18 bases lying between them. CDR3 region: CASAPSGVGTDTQYF. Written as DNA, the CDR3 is TGCGCCAGCGCCCCGTCGGGGGTAGGAACAGATACGCAGTATTTT.

CDR3 loop: CASSLGPSSYNEQFF. The CDR3 DNA reads TGTGCCAGCAGCCTAGGGCCGAGCTCCTACAATGAGCAGTTCTTC. The rearrangement joins TRBV7-8 to TRBJ2-1, with no clear D. V shed 5 bases and J shed 0 bases, with 11 bases lying between them. CDR1 SGHVS and CDR2 FQNEAQ come from the germline V gene. There are 15 residues in the CDR3.

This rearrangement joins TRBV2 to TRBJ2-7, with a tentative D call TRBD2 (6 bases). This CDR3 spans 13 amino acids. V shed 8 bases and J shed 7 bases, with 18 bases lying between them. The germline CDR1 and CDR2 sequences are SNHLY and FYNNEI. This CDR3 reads CASGGTDLGEQYF. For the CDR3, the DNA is TGTGCCAGCGGGGGGACGGACTTGGGAGAGCAGTACTTC.

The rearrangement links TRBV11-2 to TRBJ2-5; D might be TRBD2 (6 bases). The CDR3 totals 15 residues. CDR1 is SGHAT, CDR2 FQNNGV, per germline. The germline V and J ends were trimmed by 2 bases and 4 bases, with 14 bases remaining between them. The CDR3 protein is CASSLRGGKGETQYF. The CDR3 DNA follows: TGTGCCAGCAGCTTAAGGGGCGGGAAAGGAGAGACCCAGTACTTC.

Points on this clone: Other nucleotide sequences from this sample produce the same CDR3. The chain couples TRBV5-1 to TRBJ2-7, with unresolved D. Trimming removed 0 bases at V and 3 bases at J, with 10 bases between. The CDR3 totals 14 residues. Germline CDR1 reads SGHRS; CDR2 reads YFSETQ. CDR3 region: CASSLDRRRYEQYF. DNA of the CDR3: TGCGCCAGCAGCTTGGATCGCCGACGCTACGAGCAGTACTTC.

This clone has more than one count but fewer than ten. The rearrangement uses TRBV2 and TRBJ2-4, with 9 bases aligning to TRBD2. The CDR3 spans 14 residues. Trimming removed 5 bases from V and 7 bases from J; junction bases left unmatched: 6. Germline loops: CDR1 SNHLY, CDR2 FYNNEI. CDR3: CASSPGLAGNIQYF. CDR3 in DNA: TGTGCCAGCAGTCCAGGGCTAGCGGGGAACATTCAGTACTTC.

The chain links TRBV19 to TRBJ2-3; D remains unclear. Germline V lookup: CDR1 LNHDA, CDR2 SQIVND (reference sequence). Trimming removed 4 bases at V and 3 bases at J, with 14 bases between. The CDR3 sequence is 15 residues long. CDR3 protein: CASSTRQGPTDTQYF. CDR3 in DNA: TGTGCCAGTAGTACGCGCCAAGGTCCTACAGATACGCAGTATTTT.

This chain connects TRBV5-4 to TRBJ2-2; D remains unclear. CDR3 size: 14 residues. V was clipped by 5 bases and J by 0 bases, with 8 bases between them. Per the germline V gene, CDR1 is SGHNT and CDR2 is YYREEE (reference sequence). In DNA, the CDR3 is TGTGCCAGCAGTTCACCTTCGAACACCGGGGAGCTGTTTTTT. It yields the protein CASSSPSNTGELFF. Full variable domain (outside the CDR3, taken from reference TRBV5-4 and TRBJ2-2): ETGVTQSPTHLIKTRGQQVTLRCSSQSGHNTVSWYQQALGQGPQFIFQYYREEENGRGNFPPRFSGLQFPNYSSELNVNALELDDSALYLCASSSPSNTGELFFGEGSRLTVL.

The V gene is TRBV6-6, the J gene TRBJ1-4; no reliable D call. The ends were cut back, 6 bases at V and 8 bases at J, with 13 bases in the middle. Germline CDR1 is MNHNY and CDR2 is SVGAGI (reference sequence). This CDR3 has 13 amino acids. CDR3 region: CASSRPGEEKLFF. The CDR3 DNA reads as TGTGCCAGCAGCCGACCGGGAGAGGAAAAACTGTTTTTT.

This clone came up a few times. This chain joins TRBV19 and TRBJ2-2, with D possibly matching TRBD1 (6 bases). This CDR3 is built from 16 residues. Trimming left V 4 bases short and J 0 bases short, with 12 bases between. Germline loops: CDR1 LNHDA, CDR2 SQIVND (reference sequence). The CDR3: CASSRYRASNTGELFF. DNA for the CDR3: TGTGCCAGTAGTAGATACAGGGCCTCGAACACCGGGGAGCTGTTTTTT.

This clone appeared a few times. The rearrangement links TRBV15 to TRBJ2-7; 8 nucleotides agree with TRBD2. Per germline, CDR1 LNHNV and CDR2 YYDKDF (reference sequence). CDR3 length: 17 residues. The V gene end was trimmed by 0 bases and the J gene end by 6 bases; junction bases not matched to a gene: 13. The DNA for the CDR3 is TGTGCCACCAGCAGAGATCATCTCGCGGGAGGAGGTGGCGAGCAGTACTTC. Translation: CATSRDHLAGGGGEQYF.

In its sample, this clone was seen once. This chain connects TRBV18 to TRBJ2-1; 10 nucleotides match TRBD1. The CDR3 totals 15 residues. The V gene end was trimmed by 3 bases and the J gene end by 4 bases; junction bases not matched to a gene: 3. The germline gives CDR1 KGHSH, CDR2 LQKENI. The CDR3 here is CASSPTGQGYNEQFF. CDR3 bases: TGTGCCAGCTCACCCACGGGACAGGGGTACAATGAGCAGTTCTTC.

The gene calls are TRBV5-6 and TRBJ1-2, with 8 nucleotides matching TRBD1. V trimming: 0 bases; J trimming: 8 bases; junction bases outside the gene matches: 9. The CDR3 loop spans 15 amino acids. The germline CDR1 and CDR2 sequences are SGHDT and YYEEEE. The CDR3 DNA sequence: TGTGCCAGCAGCTTGGGACAGGGGCAAGTGAAGGGCTACACCTTC. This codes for CASSLGQGQVKGYTF.

CDR3 in amino acids: CASSVDLAGGPRSYNEQFF. CDR3 DNA sequence: TGTGCCAGCAGCGTAGATCTAGCGGGAGGGCCGAGGTCCTACAATGAGCAGTTCTTC. The J gene is TRBJ2-1, the V gene TRBV9; 12 bases are shared with TRBD2. J was trimmed by 1 base and V by 0 bases; bases with no gene match: 8. The CDR3 is 19 residues long. Germline V gene data show CDR1 as SGDLS and CDR2 as YYNGEE.

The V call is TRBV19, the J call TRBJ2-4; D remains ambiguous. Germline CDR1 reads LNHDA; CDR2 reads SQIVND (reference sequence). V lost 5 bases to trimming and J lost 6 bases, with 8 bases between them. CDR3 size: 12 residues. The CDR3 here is CASSPSGNIQYF. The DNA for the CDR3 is TGTGCCAGTAGTCCATCTGGAAACATTCAGTACTTC.

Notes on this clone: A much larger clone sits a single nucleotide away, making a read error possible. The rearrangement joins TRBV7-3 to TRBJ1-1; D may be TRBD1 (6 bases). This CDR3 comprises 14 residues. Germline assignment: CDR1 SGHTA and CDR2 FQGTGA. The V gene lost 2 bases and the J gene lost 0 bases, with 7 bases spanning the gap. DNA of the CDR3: TGTGCCAGCAGCTTAGACAGGATGAACACTGAAGCTTTCTTT. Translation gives CASSLDRMNTEAFF.

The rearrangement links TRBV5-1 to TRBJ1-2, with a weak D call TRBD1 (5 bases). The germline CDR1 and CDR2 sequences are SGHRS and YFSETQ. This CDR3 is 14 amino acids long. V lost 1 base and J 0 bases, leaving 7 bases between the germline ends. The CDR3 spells CASSLTGANYGYTF. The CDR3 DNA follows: TGCGCCAGCAGCTTGACAGGAGCTAACTATGGCTACACCTTC. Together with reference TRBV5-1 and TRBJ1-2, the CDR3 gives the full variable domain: KAGVTQTPRYLIKTRGQQVTLSCSPISGHRSVSWYQQTPGQGLQFLFEYFSETQRNKGNFPGRFSGRQFSNSRSEMNVSTLELGDSALYLCASSLTGANYGYTFGSGTRLTVV.

In DNA, the CDR3 is TGTGCCAGCAGTTGGCCCGGGACTAGCGGGAGTATTGAGCAGTTCTTC. This sequence encodes CASSWPGTSGSIEQFF. The V gene is TRBV28, the J gene TRBJ2-1; 14 bases align to TRBD2. V dropped 4 bases and J dropped 9; count of bases not matched to a gene: 8. The germline V gene encodes CDR1 MDHEN and CDR2 SYDVKM. The CDR3 has 16 amino acids.

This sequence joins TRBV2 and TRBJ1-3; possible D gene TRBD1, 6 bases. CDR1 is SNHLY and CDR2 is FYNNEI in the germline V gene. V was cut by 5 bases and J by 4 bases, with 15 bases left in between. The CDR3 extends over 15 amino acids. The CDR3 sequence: CASSLIQGPGNTIYF. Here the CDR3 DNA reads TGTGCCAGCAGTCTAATACAGGGCCCCGGAAACACCATATATTTT.

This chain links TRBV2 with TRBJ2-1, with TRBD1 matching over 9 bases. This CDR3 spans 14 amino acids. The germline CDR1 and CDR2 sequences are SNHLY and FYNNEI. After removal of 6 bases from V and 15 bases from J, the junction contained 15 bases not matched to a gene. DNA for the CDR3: TGTGCCAGCAGCTCTACTTTCGAAGACAGGGGGTCGTTCTTC. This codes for CASSSTFEDRGSFF. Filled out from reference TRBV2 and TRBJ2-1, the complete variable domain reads EPEVTQTPSHQVTQMGQEVILRCVPISNHLYFYWYRQILGQKVEFLVSFYNNEISEKSEIFDDQFSVERPDGSNFTLKIRSTKLEDSAMYFCASSSTFEDRGSFFGPGTRLTVL.

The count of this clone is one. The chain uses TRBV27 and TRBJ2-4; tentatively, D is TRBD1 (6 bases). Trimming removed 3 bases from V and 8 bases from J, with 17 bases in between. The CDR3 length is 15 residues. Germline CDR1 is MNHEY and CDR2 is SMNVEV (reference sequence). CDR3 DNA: TGTGCCAGCAGTTTGGGGATGGGACACCCATACATTCAGTACTTC. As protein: CASSLGMGHPYIQYF.

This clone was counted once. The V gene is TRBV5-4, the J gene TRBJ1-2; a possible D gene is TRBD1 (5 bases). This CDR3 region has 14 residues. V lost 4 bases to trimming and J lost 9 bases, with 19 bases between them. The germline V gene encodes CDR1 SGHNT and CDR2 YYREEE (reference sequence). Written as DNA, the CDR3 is TGTGCCAGCAGCGCAGGTTTGGGGACCTTAAGCTACACCTTC. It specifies CASSAGLGTLSYTF.

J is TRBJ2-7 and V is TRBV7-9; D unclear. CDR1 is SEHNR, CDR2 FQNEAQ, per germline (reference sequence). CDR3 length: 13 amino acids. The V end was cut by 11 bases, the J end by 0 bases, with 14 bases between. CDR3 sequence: CAVQREDSYEQYF. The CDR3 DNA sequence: TGTGCCGTGCAGAGAGAGGACTCCTACGAGCAGTACTTC.

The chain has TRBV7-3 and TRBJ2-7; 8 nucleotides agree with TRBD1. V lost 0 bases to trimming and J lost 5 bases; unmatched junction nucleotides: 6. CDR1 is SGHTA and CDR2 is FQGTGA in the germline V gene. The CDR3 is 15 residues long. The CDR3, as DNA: TGTGCCAGCAGCTTAACATCTGACAGGGGCGACGAGCAGTACTTC. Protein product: CASSLTSDRGDEQYF. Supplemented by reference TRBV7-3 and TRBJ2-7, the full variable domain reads GAGVSQTPSNKVTEKGKYVELRCDPISGHTALYWYRQSLGQGPEFLIYFQGTGAADDSGLPNDRFFAVRPEGSVSTLKIQRTERGDSAVYLCASSLTSDRGDEQYFGPGTRLTVT.

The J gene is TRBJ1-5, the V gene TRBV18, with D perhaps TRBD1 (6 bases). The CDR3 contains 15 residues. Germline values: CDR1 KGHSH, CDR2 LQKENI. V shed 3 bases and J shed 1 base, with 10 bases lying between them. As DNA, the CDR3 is TGTGCCAGCTCACCTGGACAGAACAGCAATCAGCCCCAGCATTTT. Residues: CASSPGQNSNQPQHF.